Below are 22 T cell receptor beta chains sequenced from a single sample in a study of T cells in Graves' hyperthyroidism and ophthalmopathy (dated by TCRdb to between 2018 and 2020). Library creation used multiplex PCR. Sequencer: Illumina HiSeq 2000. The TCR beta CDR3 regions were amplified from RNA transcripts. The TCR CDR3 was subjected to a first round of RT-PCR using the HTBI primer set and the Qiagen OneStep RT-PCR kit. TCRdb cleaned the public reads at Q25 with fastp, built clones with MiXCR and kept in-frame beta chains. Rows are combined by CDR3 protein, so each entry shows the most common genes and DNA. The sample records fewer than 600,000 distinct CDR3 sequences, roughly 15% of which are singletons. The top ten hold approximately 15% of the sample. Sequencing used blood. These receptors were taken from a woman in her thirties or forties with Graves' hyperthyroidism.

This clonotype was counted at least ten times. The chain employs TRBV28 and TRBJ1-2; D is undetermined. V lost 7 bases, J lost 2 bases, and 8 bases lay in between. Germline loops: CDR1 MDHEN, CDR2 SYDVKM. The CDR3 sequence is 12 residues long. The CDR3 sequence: CASTDTNYGYTF. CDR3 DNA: TGTGCCAGCACTGACACCAACTATGGCTACACCTTC.

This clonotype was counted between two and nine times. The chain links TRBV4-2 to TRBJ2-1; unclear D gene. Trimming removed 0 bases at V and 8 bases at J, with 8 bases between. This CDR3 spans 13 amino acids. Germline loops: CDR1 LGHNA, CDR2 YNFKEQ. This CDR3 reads CASSQERGYEQFF. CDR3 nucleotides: TGTGCCAGCAGCCAAGAGAGAGGTTATGAGCAGTTCTTC.

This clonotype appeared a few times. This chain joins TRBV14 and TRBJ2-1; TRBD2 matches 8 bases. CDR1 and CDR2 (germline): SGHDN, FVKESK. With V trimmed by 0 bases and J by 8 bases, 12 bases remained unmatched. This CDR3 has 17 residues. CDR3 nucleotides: TGTGCCAGCAGCCAAGAAGTTAGCGGGGCAGCCGTCGATGAGCAGTTCTTC. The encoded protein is CASSQEVSGAAVDEQFF. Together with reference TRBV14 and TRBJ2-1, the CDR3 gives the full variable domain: EAGVTQFPSHSVIEKGQTVTLRCDPISGHDNLYWYRRVMGKEIKFLLHFVKESKQDESGMPNNRFLAERTGGTYSTLKVQPAELEDSGVYFCASSQEVSGAAVDEQFFGPGTRLTVL.

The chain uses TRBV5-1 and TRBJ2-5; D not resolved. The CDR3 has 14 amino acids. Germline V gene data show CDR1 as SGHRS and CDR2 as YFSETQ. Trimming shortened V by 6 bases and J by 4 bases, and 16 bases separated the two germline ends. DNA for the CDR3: TGCGCCAGCACCCCCCCTGGCGCTTTAGAGACCCAGTACTTC. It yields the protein CASTPPGALETQYF.

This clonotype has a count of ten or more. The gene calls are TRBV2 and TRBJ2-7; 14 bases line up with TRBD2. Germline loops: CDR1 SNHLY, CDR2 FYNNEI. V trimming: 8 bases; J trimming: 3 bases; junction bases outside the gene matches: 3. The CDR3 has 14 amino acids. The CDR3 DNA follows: TGTGCCAGCTCCGGGACTAGCGGGAGCTACGAGCAGTACTTC. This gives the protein CASSGTSGSYEQYF. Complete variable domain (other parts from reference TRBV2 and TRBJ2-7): EPEVTQTPSHQVTQMGQEVILRCVPISNHLYFYWYRQILGQKVEFLVSFYNNEISEKSEIFDDQFSVERPDGSNFTLKIRSTKLEDSAMYFCASSGTSGSYEQYFGPGTRLTVT.

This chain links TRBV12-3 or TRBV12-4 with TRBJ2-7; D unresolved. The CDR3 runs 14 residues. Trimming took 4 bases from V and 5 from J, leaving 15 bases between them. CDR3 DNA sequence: TGTGCCAGCAGTTCCCAGAACCTCGTAGACGAGCAGTACTTC. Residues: CASSSQNLVDEQYF.

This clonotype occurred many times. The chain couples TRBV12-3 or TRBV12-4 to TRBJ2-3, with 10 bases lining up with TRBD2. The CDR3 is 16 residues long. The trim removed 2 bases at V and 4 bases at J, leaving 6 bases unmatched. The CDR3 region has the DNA TGTGCCAGCAGTTTAACACTAGCGGGGTTTGCAGATACGCAGTATTTT. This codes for CASSLTLAGFADTQYF.

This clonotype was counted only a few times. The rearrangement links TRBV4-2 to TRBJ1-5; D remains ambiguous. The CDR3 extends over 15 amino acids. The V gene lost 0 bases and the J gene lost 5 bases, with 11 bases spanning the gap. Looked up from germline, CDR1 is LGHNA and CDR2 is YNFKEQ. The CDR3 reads CASSQDGWLDQPQHF. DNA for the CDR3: TGTGCCAGCAGCCAAGATGGATGGCTTGATCAGCCCCAGCATTTT.

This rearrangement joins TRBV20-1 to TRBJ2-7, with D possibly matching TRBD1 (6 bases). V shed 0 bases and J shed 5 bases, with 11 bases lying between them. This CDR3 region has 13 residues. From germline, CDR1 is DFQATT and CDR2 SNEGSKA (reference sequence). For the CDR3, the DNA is TGCAGTGCTAGAGATGGGGGCCCTAACGAGCAGTACTTC. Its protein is CSARDGGPNEQYF.

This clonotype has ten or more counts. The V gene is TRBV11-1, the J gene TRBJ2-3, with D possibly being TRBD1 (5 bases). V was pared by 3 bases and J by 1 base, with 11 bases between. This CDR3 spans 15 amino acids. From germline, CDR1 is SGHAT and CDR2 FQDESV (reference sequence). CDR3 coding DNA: TGTGCCAGCAGCTTCCTGGACATGGGCACAGATACGCAGTATTTT. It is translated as CASSFLDMGTDTQYF.

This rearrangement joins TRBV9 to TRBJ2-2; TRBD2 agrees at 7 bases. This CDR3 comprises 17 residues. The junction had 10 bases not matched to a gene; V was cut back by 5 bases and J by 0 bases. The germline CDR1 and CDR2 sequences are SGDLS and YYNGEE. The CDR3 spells CASSSTVGLANTGELFF. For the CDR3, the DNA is TGTGCCAGCAGTTCTACCGTTGGACTAGCGAACACCGGGGAGCTGTTTTTT. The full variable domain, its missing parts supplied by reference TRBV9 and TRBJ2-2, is DSGVTQTPKHLITATGQRVTLRCSPRSGDLSVYWYQQSLDQGLQFLIQYYNGEERAKGNILERFSAQQFPDLHSELNLSSLELGDSALYFCASSSTVGLANTGELFFGEGSRLTVL.

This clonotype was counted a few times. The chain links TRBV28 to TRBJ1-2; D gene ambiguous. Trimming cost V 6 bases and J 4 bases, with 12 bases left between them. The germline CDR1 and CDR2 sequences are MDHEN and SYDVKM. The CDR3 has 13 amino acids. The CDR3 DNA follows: TGTGCCAGCAGCGTGGACCTTGTCTATGGCTACACCTTC. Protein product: CASSVDLVYGYTF.

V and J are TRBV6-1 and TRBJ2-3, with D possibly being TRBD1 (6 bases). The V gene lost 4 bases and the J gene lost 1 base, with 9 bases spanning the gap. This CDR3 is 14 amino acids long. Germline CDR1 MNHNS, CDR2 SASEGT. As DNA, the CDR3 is TGTGCCAGCAGTGTCCCAGGGGGCACAGATACGCAGTATTTT. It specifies CASSVPGGTDTQYF.

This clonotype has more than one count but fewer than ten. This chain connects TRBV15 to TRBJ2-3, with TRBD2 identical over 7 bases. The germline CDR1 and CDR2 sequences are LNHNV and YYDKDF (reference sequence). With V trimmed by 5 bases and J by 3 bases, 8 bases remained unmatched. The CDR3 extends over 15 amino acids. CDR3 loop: CATSVGSGRTDTQYF. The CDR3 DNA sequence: TGTGCCACCAGCGTAGGGTCCGGGAGGACAGATACGCAGTATTTT.

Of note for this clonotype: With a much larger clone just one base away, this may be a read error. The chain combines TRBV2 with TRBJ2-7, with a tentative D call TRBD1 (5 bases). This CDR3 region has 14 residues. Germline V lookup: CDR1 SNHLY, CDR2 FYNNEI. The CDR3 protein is CAGSEGKGLYEQYF. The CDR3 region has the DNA TGTGCCGGCAGTGAAGGAAAGGGGCTCTACGAGCAGTACTTC.

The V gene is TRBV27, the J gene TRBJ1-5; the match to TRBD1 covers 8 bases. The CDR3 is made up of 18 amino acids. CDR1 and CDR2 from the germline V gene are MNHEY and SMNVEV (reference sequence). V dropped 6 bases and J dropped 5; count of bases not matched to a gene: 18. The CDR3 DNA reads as TGTGCCAGCAGCAAAAGTGTTCGGTACAGGGGGTCGGATCAGCCCCAGCATTTT. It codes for CASSKSVRYRGSDQPQHF.

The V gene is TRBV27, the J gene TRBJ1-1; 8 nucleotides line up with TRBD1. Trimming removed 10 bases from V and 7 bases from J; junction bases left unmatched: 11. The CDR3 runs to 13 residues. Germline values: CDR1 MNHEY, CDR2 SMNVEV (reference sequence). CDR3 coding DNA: TGTGCCATCCAGGGACAGGACCAGCTTGAAGCTTTCTTT. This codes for CAIQGQDQLEAFF.

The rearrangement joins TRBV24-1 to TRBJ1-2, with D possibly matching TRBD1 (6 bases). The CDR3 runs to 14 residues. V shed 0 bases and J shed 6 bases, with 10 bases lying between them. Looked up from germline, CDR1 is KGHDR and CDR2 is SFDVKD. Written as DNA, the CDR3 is TGTGCCACCAGTGATTTGACAAGGGGGGATGGCTACACCTTC. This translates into CATSDLTRGDGYTF.

The CDR3 region has the DNA TGTGCCACCAGAGAGGGAAACAGGGCGGATGGAGGCTACACCTTC. As protein: CATREGNRADGGYTF. This chain links TRBV15 with TRBJ1-2, with D perhaps matching TRBD1 (6 bases). The germline V gene encodes CDR1 LNHNV and CDR2 YYDKDF (reference sequence). This CDR3 is built from 15 residues. V was clipped by 6 bases and J by 8 bases, with 22 bases between them.

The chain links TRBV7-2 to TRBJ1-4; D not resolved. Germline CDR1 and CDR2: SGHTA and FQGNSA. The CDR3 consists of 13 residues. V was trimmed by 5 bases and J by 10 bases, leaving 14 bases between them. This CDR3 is CASSLRPSRKLFF. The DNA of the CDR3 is TGTGCCAGCAGCCTTAGACCCAGTAGAAAACTGTTTTTT.

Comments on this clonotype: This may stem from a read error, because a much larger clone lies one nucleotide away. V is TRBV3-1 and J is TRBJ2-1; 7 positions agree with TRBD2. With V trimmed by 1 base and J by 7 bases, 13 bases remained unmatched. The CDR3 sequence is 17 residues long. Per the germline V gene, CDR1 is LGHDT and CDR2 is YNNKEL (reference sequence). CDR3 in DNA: TGTGCCAGCAGCCAAGCCGCGGGGACTGGCGGGAGAAATGAGCAGTTCTTC. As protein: CASSQAAGTGGRNEQFF.

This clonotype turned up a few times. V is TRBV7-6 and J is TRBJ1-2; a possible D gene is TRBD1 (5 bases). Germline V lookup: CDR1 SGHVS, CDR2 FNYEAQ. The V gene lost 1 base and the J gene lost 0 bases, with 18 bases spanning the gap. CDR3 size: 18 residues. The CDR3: CASSLGAGERGTNYGYTF. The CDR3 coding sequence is TGTGCCAGCAGCTTAGGGGCTGGGGAGCGGGGGACTAACTATGGCTACACCTTC.